The clone carrying this T cell receptor (beta chain) was seen ten or more times. V was shortened by 3 bases and J by 0 bases, with 8 bases between the two germline ends. CDR3 length equals 14 residues. This entry is derived from a study of T cells in Graves' hyperthyroidism and ophthalmopathy. RNA transcripts provided the source from which TCR beta CDR3 regions were amplified. During a first-round RT-PCR of the TCR CDR3, the HTBI primer set was used. TCRdb processed the multiplex PCR reads anew with MiXCR; each CDR3 protein has one entry. The sample carries some 560,000 distinct CDR3 sequences, around 15% recorded once.

V gene TRBV12-3 or TRBV12-4 combines with J gene TRBJ1-1; no firm D call. Sequencing was performed on blood. This clonotype was sampled from a woman in her thirties or forties with Graves' hyperthyroidism. Written as DNA, the CDR3 is TGTGCCAGCAGTTTGTCCTTGATGAACACTGAAGCTTTCTTT. Protein: CASSLSLMNTEAFF.